This T cell receptor (beta chain) was identified in a study of post-analysis software for immune sequencing data. About the research overall: Patients had relapsing-remitting, secondary progressive or progressive-relapsing multiple sclerosis; some lacked subtype. Study-level findings and limits: Comparison with controls showed significantly lower normalized Chao1 diversity in multiple sclerosis patients. Under F measure analysis, samples from one preparation batch co-clustered strongly. About 5 TRBV segments occurring more often in patients than controls included TRBV5-6, TRBV5-1 and TRBV20-1.

TCR beta cDNA libraries included unique molecular identifiers. Out of roughly 1 to 10 million T cells, 470,000 or so cDNA molecules were generated. Each CDR3 protein gets one entry after TCRdb re-called the PCR reads with MiXCR. The data contain 750,000 to 900,000 distinct CDR3 sequences, under 60% of them seen just once; the ten biggest clones take up roughly 5.2%. As concerns this clonotype: Its antigen is unidentified.

The CDR3 consists of 20 residues. Trimming took 7 bases from V and 4 from J; bases not matched to a gene: 24. Sequenced sample: blood. This sequence was found in a girl between 10 and 17 years old with multiple sclerosis. The chain is built from TRBV12-3 or TRBV12-4 and TRBJ2-3; 9 bases agree with TRBD1. CDR3: CASNFSPGQGNGIEPDTQYF. CDR3 sequence (DNA): TGTGCCAGCAATTTCTCCCCGGGACAGGGTAACGGGATAGAACCAGATACGCAGTATTTT.